These 32 T cell receptor beta chains were all obtained from the same sample, sequenced in a study of CD8 T cells in Susac syndrome. RNA was extracted with the RNeasy kit, and a quantity of roughly 0.5 to 1 ug was reverse transcribed using random hexamers. MiXCR, run by TCRdb on the immunoSEQ multiplex PCR reads, gives a single entry per CDR3 protein. The table has about 200,000 distinct CDR3 sequences, about 95% seen once. Sequenced sample: CD4+ T cells from PBMCs. These receptor sequences come from a human donor with multiple sclerosis.

The chain employs TRBV3-1 and TRBJ2-1; 8 bases map to TRBD1. This CDR3 is built from 15 residues. J was trimmed by 1 base and V by 6 bases; bases with no gene match: 5. Germline V gene sequence: CDR1 LGHDT, CDR2 YNNKEL (reference sequence). CDR3 in DNA: TGTGCCAGCAGTCGTTACAGGGGGTCCTACAATGAGCAGTTCTTC. This gives the protein CASSRYRGSYNEQFF.

This clonotype was observed a single time. The chain combines TRBV6-6 with TRBJ2-4, with D tentatively TRBD1 (6 bases). The CDR3 sequence is 15 residues long. Looked up from germline, CDR1 is MNHNY and CDR2 is SVGAGI (reference sequence). Trimming removed 6 bases from V and 8 bases from J, with 20 bases in between. The DNA for the CDR3 is TGTGCCAGCAGGGTCAGGGGCTTTGGTATGCACATTCAGTACTTC. This codes for CASRVRGFGMHIQYF.

The gene calls are TRBV20-1 and TRBJ1-2, with D maybe TRBD1 (5 bases). There are 13 residues in the CDR3. The V end lost 5 bases, the J end lost 6 bases, and 16 bases lay between the germline ends. Germline V gives CDR1 DFQATT, CDR2 SNEGSKA (reference sequence). The CDR3 is CSAWVGTANGYTF. CDR3 in DNA: TGCAGTGCTTGGGTCGGGACTGCAAATGGCTACACCTTC.

CDR3 sequence reads: CASSPDGGPQPQHF. As DNA, the CDR3 is TGCGCCAGCAGCCCGGACGGAGGCCCCCAGCCCCAGCATTTT. The chain joins TRBV5-1 to TRBJ1-5; no clear D. The CDR3 is 14 amino acids. The germline V gene has CDR1 SGHRS and CDR2 YFSETQ. Trimming left V 4 bases short and J 7 bases short, with 15 bases between.

The CDR3 sequence is CSAIGQGASAFF. The CDR3 nucleotides read TGCAGTGCTATAGGGCAGGGGGCGAGTGCTTTCTTT. The V gene is TRBV20-1, the J gene TRBJ1-1, with 8 bases that match TRBD1. Trimming removed 4 bases from V and 11 bases from J; junction bases left unmatched: 9. Per the germline V gene, CDR1 is DFQATT and CDR2 is SNEGSKA (reference sequence). The CDR3 loop spans 12 amino acids.

The chain links TRBV7-2 to TRBJ2-1; 10 nucleotides match TRBD2. There are 15 residues in the CDR3. The germline V gene has CDR1 SGHTA and CDR2 FQGNSA. The junction had 7 bases not matched to a gene; V was cut back by 3 bases and J by 8 bases. Here the CDR3 reads CASSFSRLAGDEQFF. CDR3 in DNA: TGTGCCAGCAGCTTTTCGCGGCTAGCGGGAGATGAGCAGTTCTTC.

The count of this clonotype is one. This chain joins TRBV20-1 and TRBJ1-5; TRBD1 matches 8 bases. V was clipped by 3 bases and J by 2 bases; unmatched bases: 6. The CDR3 loop spans 15 amino acids. Germline CDR1 DFQATT, CDR2 SNEGSKA (reference sequence). The CDR3 sequence: CSASSGGRGNQPQHF. The CDR3 DNA is TGCAGTGCTAGTTCAGGGGGCCGGGGCAATCAGCCCCAGCATTTT.

V is TRBV20-1 and J is TRBJ2-3; TRBD2 matches 14 bases. Looked up from germline, CDR1 is DFQATT and CDR2 is SNEGSKA (reference sequence). This CDR3 is 15 amino acids long. The V and J ends lost 6 bases and 4 bases, in that order; junction bases with no gene match: 6. CDR3 coding DNA: TGCAGTGCAACCGGGACTAGCGGGAGCCCAGATACGCAGTATTTT. It translates to CSATGTSGSPDTQYF.

The V gene is TRBV6-1, the J gene TRBJ1-3; no definite D call. Trimming removed 6 bases from V and 2 bases from J, with 8 bases in between. Germline CDR1 MNHNS, CDR2 SASEGT. This CDR3 is built from 13 residues. The CDR3 sequence is CASRRVPGNTIYF. The DNA for the CDR3 is TGTGCCAGCAGGCGTGTCCCTGGAAACACCATATATTTT.

V usage is TRBV24-1 and J usage is TRBJ2-1; 9 bases map to TRBD1. In germline, CDR1 is KGHDR, CDR2 SFDVKD. The J segment lost 8 bases and the V segment lost 9 bases, leaving 7 bases of the junction unmatched. The CDR3 contains 13 residues. Here the CDR3 DNA reads TGTGCCACCGGGACAGGGTCGGTGGATGAGCAGTTCTTC. It is translated as CATGTGSVDEQFF.

This chain links TRBV5-1 with TRBJ1-5; D remains ambiguous. The length of the CDR3 is 15 residues. Trimming removed 2 bases from V and 2 bases from J, with 11 bases in between. CDR1 and CDR2 (germline): SGHRS, YFSETQ. This chain's CDR3 is CASSFEAGGNQPQHF. The DNA of the CDR3 is TGCGCCAGCAGCTTCGAAGCCGGTGGCAATCAGCCCCAGCATTTT.

The genes are TRBV5-1 and TRBJ2-1; 7 nucleotides align to TRBD1. Trimming at V came to 4 bases and at J to 5 bases, leaving 12 bases not matched to a gene. CDR1 SGHRS and CDR2 YFSETQ come from the germline V gene. CDR3 size: 16 residues. CDR3 sequence (DNA): TGCGCCAGCAGCATCAACGCCGGGACAGCTGACAATGAGCAGTTCTTC. Translating it yields CASSINAGTADNEQFF.

The chain joins TRBV10-3 to TRBJ2-1, with D possibly matching TRBD1 (5 bases). Germline V CDR1 and CDR2: ENHRY, SYGVKD. This CDR3 region has 12 residues. Trimming removed 2 bases from V and 9 bases from J, with 8 bases in between. The chain's CDR3 is CAISERQSEQFF. CDR3 DNA: TGTGCCATCAGTGAGAGACAGAGTGAGCAGTTCTTC.

V and J are TRBV27 and TRBJ2-5; D remains ambiguous. The CDR3 runs 12 residues. Trimming cost V 6 bases and J 0 bases, with 5 bases left between them. CDR1 and CDR2 (germline): MNHEY, SMNVEV (reference sequence). The DNA for the CDR3 is TGTGCCAGCAGAAATAACCAAGAGACCCAGTACTTC. As protein: CASRNNQETQYF.

This chain joins TRBV5-4 and TRBJ1-2; the match to TRBD1 covers 7 bases. V trimming: 0 bases; J trimming: 8 bases; junction bases outside the gene matches: 7. The germline gives CDR1 SGHNT, CDR2 YYREEE (reference sequence). CDR3 length equals 14 residues. This chain's CDR3 is CASSLEEGASGYTF. Written as DNA, the CDR3 is TGTGCCAGCAGCTTGGAAGAGGGGGCAAGCGGCTACACCTTC. Variable domain in full (rest from reference TRBV5-4 and TRBJ1-2): ETGVTQSPTHLIKTRGQQVTLRCSSQSGHNTVSWYQQALGQGPQFIFQYYREEENGRGNFPPRFSGLQFPNYSSELNVNALELDDSALYLCASSLEEGASGYTFGSGTRLTVV.

CDR3 sequence: CAWSFQGPRYSNQPQHF. For the CDR3, the DNA is TGTGCCTGGAGTTTTCAGGGACCTCGGTATAGCAATCAGCCCCAGCATTTT. The chain carries TRBV30 and TRBJ1-5, with a tentative D call TRBD1 (5 bases). The CDR3 is made up of 17 amino acids. The germline CDR1 and CDR2 sequences are GTSNPN and SVGIG (reference sequence). V was shortened by 2 bases and J by 0 bases, with 17 bases between the two germline ends.

The V gene is TRBV15, the J gene TRBJ2-1; no reliable D call. The CDR3 has 11 residues. The V gene lost 3 bases and the J gene lost 7 bases, with 4 bases spanning the gap. The V gene's germline CDR1 is LNHNV and CDR2 YYDKDF (reference sequence). CDR3 DNA sequence: TGTGCCACCAGCAGTCTAAATGAGCAGTTCTTC. Residues: CATSSLNEQFF.

This clonotype appeared once. V gene TRBV13 combines with J gene TRBJ1-1, with a possible D match to TRBD1 (5 bases). The CDR3 is 11 amino acids. V lost 4 bases and J 9 bases, leaving 9 bases between the germline ends. Germline V CDR1 and CDR2: PRHDT, FYEKMQ (reference sequence). The CDR3 protein is CASSSQVKAFF. In nucleotides, the CDR3 is TGTGCCAGCAGCTCACAGGTAAAAGCTTTCTTT. Full variable domain (missing parts from reference TRBV13 and TRBJ1-1): AAGVIQSPRHLIKEKRETATLKCYPIPRHDTVYWYQQGPGQDPQFLISFYEKMQSDKGSIPDRFSAQQFSDYHSELNMSSLELGDSALYFCASSSQVKAFFGQGTRLTVV.

Here the CDR3 reads CASSWRSGNLAKNIQYF. The CDR3 nucleotides are TGTGCCAGCAGTTGGAGATCAGGGAACCTAGCCAAAAACATTCAGTACTTC. This chain joins TRBV12-3 or TRBV12-4 and TRBJ2-4; maybe TRBD1 (5 bases). The CDR3 spans 17 residues. Between the trimmed V and J ends, which lost 4 bases and 0 bases, there was a span of 16 bases.

This chain links TRBV15 with TRBJ1-2, with D uncertain. Trimming removed 2 bases from V and 2 bases from J, with 12 bases in between. The CDR3 runs to 15 residues. Looked up from germline, CDR1 is LNHNV and CDR2 is YYDKDF (reference sequence). CDR3: CATSRSLVDNYGYTF. The CDR3 nucleotides are TGTGCCACCAGCAGATCCCTTGTGGACAACTATGGCTACACCTTC. Full variable domain (outside the CDR3, taken from reference TRBV15 and TRBJ1-2): DAMVIQNPRYQVTQFGKPVTLSCSQTLNHNVMYWYQQKSSQAPKLLFHYYDKDFNNEADTPDNFQSRRPNTSFCFLDIRSPGLGDTAMYLCATSRSLVDNYGYTFGSGTRLTVV.

Only one count was recorded for this clonotype. The V and J genes are TRBV20-1 and TRBJ1-4; tentative D call: TRBD1 (6 bases). V shed 2 bases and J shed 4 bases, with 11 bases lying between them. This CDR3 region has 14 residues. Germline V gene data show CDR1 as DFQATT and CDR2 as SNEGSKA (reference sequence). CDR3 protein: CSARLGGNNEKLFF. The CDR3 DNA follows: TGCAGTGCTAGATTAGGGGGGAATAATGAAAAACTGTTTTTT.

This clonotype was counted once. The chain employs TRBV15 and TRBJ2-1, with unresolved D. CDR1 and CDR2 from the germline V gene are LNHNV and YYDKDF (reference sequence). The CDR3 is made up of 13 amino acids. The V gene lost 1 base and the J gene lost 5 bases, with 6 bases spanning the gap. The CDR3 reads CATSRAPDNEQFF. The CDR3, as DNA: TGTGCCACCAGCAGAGCCCCGGACAATGAGCAGTTCTTC.

The genes are TRBV20-1 and TRBJ2-2; 8 bases line up with TRBD2. The germline CDR1 and CDR2 sequences are DFQATT and SNEGSKA (reference sequence). The CDR3 is made up of 15 amino acids. V was clipped by 6 bases and J by 8 bases; unmatched bases: 14. Written as DNA, the CDR3 is TGCAGTGCCTTAGGCACTAGCGGAGTAGGAGGGGAGCTGTTTTTT. Translation gives CSALGTSGVGGELFF.

The V call is TRBV24-1, the J call TRBJ2-1; 15 nucleotides match TRBD2. J lost 0 bases, V lost 9 bases, and 8 bases had no gene match. The CDR3 totals 18 residues. Germline V gene lookup returns CDR1 KGHDR and CDR2 SFDVKD. The CDR3 sequence is CATARGLAGGSSYNEQFF. The CDR3 DNA follows: TGTGCCACCGCTAGGGGACTAGCGGGGGGAAGCTCCTACAATGAGCAGTTCTTC.

J is TRBJ1-1 and V is TRBV7-9, with unresolved D. Looked up from germline, CDR1 is SEHNR and CDR2 is FQNEAQ (reference sequence). The V end was cut by 5 bases, the J end by 1 base, with 11 bases between. This CDR3 has 14 residues. The chain's CDR3 is CASSPPRTNTEAFF. The CDR3, as DNA: TGTGCCAGCAGCCCCCCCAGGACGAACACTGAAGCTTTCTTT.

The genes are TRBV29-1 and TRBJ1-2, with D unclear. The CDR3 extends over 8 amino acids. Germline V CDR1 and CDR2: SQVTM, ANQGSEA. The V and J ends lost 6 bases and 6 bases respectively, with 2 bases between them. The DNA for the CDR3 is TGCAGCGTCAATGGCTACACCTTC. The encoded protein is CSVNGYTF.

V gene TRBV30 combines with J gene TRBJ2-3; 7 bases are shared with TRBD2. Germline V lookup: CDR1 GTSNPN, CDR2 SVGIG (reference sequence). The junction had 0 bases not matched to a gene; V was cut back by 0 bases and J by 3 bases. The CDR3 has 13 amino acids. CDR3 region: CAWSVAGTDTQYF. The CDR3 DNA reads TGTGCCTGGAGTGTAGCGGGGACAGATACGCAGTATTTT.

The chain links TRBV3-1 to TRBJ1-4, with no clear D. This CDR3 contains 16 residues. Germline V lookup: CDR1 LGHDT, CDR2 YNNKEL (reference sequence). The ends were cut back, 4 bases at V and 0 bases at J, with 12 bases in the middle. The CDR3 coding sequence is TGTGCCAGCAGCCTCGGCTCGGGGTCAACTAATGAAAAACTGTTTTTT. Its translation is CASSLGSGSTNEKLFF.

V gene TRBV2 combines with J gene TRBJ1-5; D is unresolved. The V and J ends lost 6 bases and 5 bases respectively, with 11 bases between them. Germline CDR1 SNHLY, CDR2 FYNNEI. The CDR3 totals 13 residues. CDR3 sequence: CASRNSVDQPQHF. CDR3 DNA sequence: TGTGCCAGCAGGAACTCGGTTGATCAGCCCCAGCATTTT.

This chain joins TRBV6-1 and TRBJ1-6; 7 bases map to TRBD1. The CDR3 length is 14 residues. Germline V gene data show CDR1 as MNHNS and CDR2 as SASEGT. V dropped 6 bases and J dropped 6; count of bases not matched to a gene: 5. The CDR3 is CASRPNRGNSPLHF. The CDR3 region has the DNA TGTGCCAGCAGGCCCAACAGGGGTAATTCACCCCTCCACTTT.

This rearrangement joins TRBV18 to TRBJ2-2; D is uncertain. CDR1 KGHSH and CDR2 LQKENI come from the germline V gene. This CDR3 region has 15 residues. The V end was cut by 3 bases, the J end by 2 bases, with 10 bases between. The CDR3 protein is CASSPVMANTGELFF. CDR3 sequence (DNA): TGTGCCAGCTCACCCGTAATGGCCAACACCGGGGAGCTGTTTTTT.

This clonotype has a single count. V usage is TRBV9 and J usage is TRBJ2-4; D may be TRBD1 (5 bases). Per germline, CDR1 SGDLS and CDR2 YYNGEE. This CDR3 has 13 amino acids. V was pared by 0 bases and J by 9 bases, with 10 bases between. CDR3 nucleotides: TGTGCCAGCAGCGTAGACGGTCAGGGCATTCAGTACTTC. It specifies CASSVDGQGIQYF.